The 19 T cell receptor beta chains below all came from one sample that was sequenced in a study of human T cells and chemical hapten exposure. Time point indicated: patch test 2, 6 weeks after DPC sensitization. Sample treatment: therapeutic diphenylcyclopropenone sensitization with weekly scalp DPC. MiXCR, applied by TCRdb to the RACE reads, yields one record per CDR3 protein. The sample carries 360,000 or so distinct CDR3 sequences, 6% to 7% recorded once. Specimen: whole blood, collected in connection with sensitization to the hapten diphenylcyclopropenone (DPC). These receptors came from a young woman with alopecia areata. Some clones in this sample may be carry-over from other donors' samples.

The chain links TRBV28 to TRBJ1-3; possibly TRBD1 for D (6 bases). This CDR3 contains 19 residues. With 3 bases removed from V and 0 bases from J, the gap between germline ends came to 21 bases. Germline V gene sequence: CDR1 MDHEN, CDR2 SYDVKM. Here the CDR3 reads CASSFLILGQRDSGNTIYF. CDR3 sequence (DNA): TGTGCCAGCAGTTTTCTTATACTTGGACAGAGGGACTCTGGAAACACCATATATTTT.

This clonotype was observed a handful of times. The chain carries TRBV11-2 and TRBJ2-3; D tentatively reads TRBD1 or TRBD2 (6 bases each). CDR3 length: 17 amino acids. From germline, CDR1 is SGHAT and CDR2 FQNNGV. V lost 4 bases and J lost 0, with 17 bases in between. In DNA, the CDR3 is TGTGCCAGCAGCTCTCTAGGGGGAGGAACTAGCACAGATACGCAGTATTTT. It encodes CASSSLGGGTSTDTQYF.

Regarding this clonotype: This sequence may be a read error, since a much larger clone differs from it by one base. This CDR3 is missing its conserved last phenylalanine or tryptophan, likely due to a read error. The V call is TRBV7-2, the J call TRBJ2-3; 9 bases match TRBD2. V was pared by 2 bases and J by 0 bases, with 9 bases of the junction left unmatched. This CDR3 contains 18 residues. Germline-derived CDR1 and CDR2 are SGHTA and FQGNSA. This chain's CDR3 is CASSLMWAGGPSTDTQYY. CDR3 DNA: TGTGCCAGCAGCTTAATGTGGGCGGGGGGGCCGAGCACAGATACGCAGTATTAT.

The CDR3 protein is CATSRDRDTYEQYF. Written as DNA, the CDR3 is TGTGCCACCAGCAGAGATAGGGACACTTACGAGCAGTACTTC. The chain uses TRBV15 and TRBJ2-7, with TRBD1 as a possible D gene (6 bases). Germline CDR1 LNHNV, CDR2 YYDKDF (reference sequence). This CDR3 comprises 14 residues. Trimming stripped 0 bases from V and 4 bases from J, with 10 bases between.

This clonotype came up a few times. DNA of the CDR3: TGTGCCAGCAGCTTACAGGGTACTGAAAAACTGTTTTTT. Amino acid sequence: CASSLQGTEKLFF. The chain has TRBV7-8 and TRBJ1-4; D perhaps matches TRBD1 (5 bases). This CDR3 region has 13 residues. Deletions cut 2 bases from V and 7 bases from J, with 8 bases between. Germline CDR1 and CDR2: SGHVS and FQNEAQ. Full variable domain (rest looked up from reference TRBV7-8 and TRBJ1-4): GAGVSQSPRYKVAKRGQDVALRCDPISGHVSLFWYQQALGQGPEFLTYFQNEAQLDKSGLPSDRFFAERPEGSVSTLKIQRTQQEDSAVYLCASSLQGTEKLFFGSGTQLSVL.

This clonotype has a count of ten or more. The DNA for the CDR3 is TGTGCCAGCAGCCTAGACAGGGGGCAGAGCAACACCATATATTTT. This codes for CASSLDRGQSNTIYF. The chain joins TRBV6-6 to TRBJ1-3, with 10 nucleotides matching TRBD1. This CDR3 region has 15 residues. V lost 6 bases, J lost 7 bases, and 9 bases stayed unmatched. From germline, CDR1 is MNHNY and CDR2 SVGAGI (reference sequence).

The chain has TRBV28 and TRBJ2-1; D call uncertain. With 3 bases removed from V and 7 bases from J, the gap between germline ends came to 10 bases. Germline CDR1 is MDHEN and CDR2 is SYDVKM. The CDR3 is 13 residues long. Here the CDR3 reads CASSFSGVNEQFF. The CDR3 bases are TGTGCCAGCAGTTTTTCTGGGGTTAATGAGCAGTTCTTC. The complete variable domain, with remaining parts taken from reference TRBV28 and TRBJ2-1, reads DVKVTQSSRYLVKRTGEKVFLECVQDMDHENMFWYRQDPGLGLRLIYFSYDVKMKEKGDIPEGYSVSREKKERFSLILESASTNQTSMYLCASSFSGVNEQFFGPGTRLTVL.

Regarding this clonotype: It may be a read error: a sequence one base away is much more abundant. The V gene is TRBV7-2, the J gene TRBJ1-5; no firm D call. There are 16 residues in the CDR3. Germline lookup yields CDR1 SGHTA and CDR2 FQGNSA. The CDR3 loop is CASSLGGGYGNQPLHF. The CDR3 DNA reads TGTGCCAGCAGCTTAGGGGGAGGGTATGGCAATCAGCCCCTGCATTTT.

This sequence joins TRBV6-2 or TRBV6-3 and TRBJ2-3; D possibly corresponds to TRBD1 (6 bases). Germline CDR1 and CDR2: MNHEY and SVGEGT. This CDR3 region has 13 residues. The germline V and J ends were trimmed by 9 bases and 0 bases, with 10 bases remaining between them. The CDR3 is CASNRDSTDTQYF. The CDR3 bases are TGTGCCAGTAACAGGGATAGCACAGATACGCAGTATTTT.

V gene TRBV12-3 or TRBV12-4 combines with J gene TRBJ1-2, with D possibly TRBD1 on 6 matching bases. The CDR3 runs to 17 residues. CDR3: CAVSTREGDPDPYGYTF. The CDR3 nucleotides read TGTGCTGTTTCGACTAGGGAGGGGGACCCCGACCCCTATGGCTACACCTTC.

This chain connects TRBV7-2 to TRBJ2-3, with D unresolved. The V end lost 1 base, the J end lost 2 bases, and 7 bases lay between the germline ends. The CDR3 runs 14 residues. The germline CDR1 and CDR2 sequences are SGHTA and FQGNSA. The chain's CDR3 is CASSLVQYTDTQYF. The CDR3 DNA follows: TGTGCCAGCAGCTTAGTTCAGTACACAGATACGCAGTATTTT.

The chain joins TRBV20-1 to TRBJ2-7, with 8 positions matching TRBD1. The V gene end was trimmed by 0 bases and the J gene end by 2 bases; junction bases not matched to a gene: 3. The CDR3 is 14 amino acids. In germline, CDR1 is DFQATT, CDR2 SNEGSKA (reference sequence). The CDR3 nucleotides read TGCAGTGCTAGAGAACAGGGGGTCCCCTACGAGCAGTACTTC. Its translation is CSAREQGVPYEQYF.

The rearrangement links TRBV5-1 to TRBJ2-2, with D unresolved. The germline gives CDR1 SGHRS, CDR2 YFSETQ. V shed 0 bases and J shed 9 bases, with 9 bases lying between them. This CDR3 contains 13 residues. The CDR3 DNA follows: TGCGCCAGCAGCTTGGCCGAGAGGCGGGAGCTGTTTTTT. Translation gives CASSLAERRELFF.

The chain recombines TRBV27 with TRBJ2-7; D gene ambiguous. The V gene's germline CDR1 is MNHEY and CDR2 SMNVEV (reference sequence). V lost 0 bases, J lost 5 bases, and 14 bases lay in between. The CDR3 length is 15 residues. CDR3: CASSLSVQFPHEQYF. CDR3 nucleotide sequence: TGTGCCAGCAGTTTATCGGTACAGTTTCCCCACGAGCAGTACTTC.

The gene calls are TRBV6-2 or TRBV6-3 and TRBJ2-3; 13 bases match TRBD2. This CDR3 has 17 amino acids. J lost 0 bases, V lost 2 bases, and 2 bases had no gene match. CDR1 is MNHEY, CDR2 SVGEGT, per germline. The CDR3, as DNA: TGTGCCAGCAGTTACGGGACTAGCGGGGAGAGCACAGATACGCAGTATTTT. Amino acid sequence: CASSYGTSGESTDTQYF.

At least ten counts were recorded for this clonotype. The J gene is TRBJ2-3, the V gene TRBV7-2; the D is unclear. The germline gives CDR1 SGHTA, CDR2 FQGNSA. There are 17 residues in the CDR3. V was cut by 1 base and J by 3 bases, with 17 bases left in between. CDR3 sequence reads: CASSLEVGSFRTDTQYF. The CDR3 bases are TGTGCCAGCAGCTTAGAAGTGGGGTCTTTTCGAACAGATACGCAGTATTTT.

The chain carries TRBV7-9 and TRBJ2-4, with a possible D match to TRBD1 (5 bases). Between the trimmed V and J ends, which lost 5 bases and 2 bases, there was a span of 10 bases. This CDR3 is 14 amino acids long. Germline CDR1 and CDR2: SEHNR and FQNEAQ (reference sequence). The CDR3 DNA is TGTGCCAGCAGCCGCAGGGTCTCCAAAAACATTCAGTACTTC. Its translation: CASSRRVSKNIQYF.

This clonotype was counted between two and nine times. The CDR3 here is CATQTAGGDTQYF. In nucleotides, the CDR3 is TGTGCCACCCAAACGGCGGGCGGGGATACGCAGTATTTT. The chain recombines TRBV24-1 with TRBJ2-3; a weak D match, TRBD2 (5 bases). With 9 bases removed from V and 6 bases from J, the gap between germline ends came to 15 bases. CDR1 KGHDR and CDR2 SFDVKD come from the germline V gene. This CDR3 has 13 residues.

The chain uses TRBV24-1 and TRBJ2-1, with a possible D match to TRBD1 (6 bases). Germline assignment: CDR1 KGHDR and CDR2 SFDVKD. V lost 6 bases and J lost 6, with 17 bases in between. CDR3 length equals 15 residues. The CDR3 sequence: CATSPDSHVINEQFF. The CDR3 DNA sequence: TGTGCCACCAGTCCGGACAGCCATGTAATCAATGAGCAGTTCTTC.